A single sample is the source of the 9 T cell receptor beta chains below, sequenced in a study of T cell repertoires in cytomegalovirus infection. TCRdb re-called the reads through MiXCR, storing one row per CDR3 protein. The data contain roughly 310,000 distinct CDR3 sequences, 15% to 20% of them singletons. Sample: PBMCs. The receptors shown here come from a human donor in good health (CMV status not recorded). Some clones in this sample may be carry-over from other donors' samples.

This clonotype has only a few counts. V gene TRBV5-4 combines with J gene TRBJ1-1; 10 nucleotides align to TRBD1. The CDR3 sequence is 17 residues long. The V segment lost 5 bases and the J segment 0 bases; nucleotides outside the gene matches: 10. Germline loops: CDR1 SGHNT, CDR2 YYREEE (reference sequence). The CDR3 bases are TGTGCCAGCAGACCCGGGACAGGGGAGTCCATGAACACTGAAGCTTTCTTT. Amino acid sequence: CASRPGTGESMNTEAFF.

CDR3 protein: CASSENQETQYF. CDR3 sequence (DNA): TGTGCCAGCAGTGAAAATCAAGAGACCCAGTACTTC. This chain connects TRBV2 to TRBJ2-5; D is unclear. Germline V gene lookup returns CDR1 SNHLY and CDR2 FYNNEI. CDR3 size: 12 residues. The V gene lost 2 bases and the J gene lost 2 bases, with 3 bases spanning the gap.

This clonotype was counted a few times. The V and J genes are TRBV20-1 and TRBJ2-5; weak D call: TRBD2 (7 bases). Germline V gives CDR1 DFQATT, CDR2 SNEGSKA (reference sequence). This CDR3 spans 17 amino acids. V lost 0 bases to trimming and J lost 5 bases, with 22 bases between them. The DNA for the CDR3 is TGCAGTGCTAGAGATCAGGGGCGGGGGCGAGAGTGGGAGACCCAGTACTTC. Protein product: CSARDQGRGREWETQYF.

The J gene is TRBJ2-7, the V gene TRBV15; 10 bases line up with TRBD2. The CDR3 spans 15 residues. V lost 3 bases and J lost 2; bases outside the gene matches: 4. Germline V lookup: CDR1 LNHNV, CDR2 YYDKDF (reference sequence). The CDR3 DNA reads TGTGCCACCAGCAGGGATACTAGCGGGGCCTACGAGCAGTACTTC. This sequence encodes CATSRDTSGAYEQYF.

The chain uses TRBV10-3 and TRBJ1-2; TRBD1 aligns across 7 bases. The length of the CDR3 is 14 residues. Per germline, CDR1 ENHRY and CDR2 SYGVKD. After removal of 6 bases from V and 2 bases from J, the junction contained 6 bases not matched to a gene. CDR3 protein: CAIRPSTGNYGYTF. The CDR3 DNA follows: TGTGCCATCAGGCCTTCGACAGGGAACTATGGCTACACCTTC.

The J gene is TRBJ1-5, the V gene TRBV4-3; D gene ambiguous. The CDR3 length is 13 residues. Germline V CDR1 and CDR2: LGHNA, YSLEER. Trimming pared 0 bases from V and 7 bases from J, leaving 7 bases between. In DNA, the CDR3 is TGCGCCAGCAGCCAAGATCGATTACAGCCCCAGCATTTT. The encoded protein is CASSQDRLQPQHF.

In its sample, this clonotype was seen many times. The J gene is TRBJ1-2, the V gene TRBV7-8, with no clear D. The V and J ends lost 5 bases and 4 bases respectively, with 20 bases between them. This CDR3 has 16 residues. Germline-derived CDR1 and CDR2 are SGHVS and FQNEAQ. The CDR3 DNA reads TGTGCCAGCAGCCAGTCCCACTTGGCTGTGGGCTATGGCTACACCTTC. This sequence encodes CASSQSHLAVGYGYTF.

This clonotype was recorded many times. The chain employs TRBV7-2 and TRBJ2-7, with D perhaps matching TRBD2 (6 bases). Germline V gene lookup returns CDR1 SGHTA and CDR2 FQGNSA. V was pared by 5 bases and J by 0 bases, with 11 bases between. This CDR3 is 14 amino acids long. This chain's CDR3 is CASSRTTLSYEQYF. The CDR3 DNA follows: TGTGCCAGCAGCCGGACTACCCTCTCCTACGAGCAGTACTTC.

The chain employs TRBV5-5 and TRBJ2-1; 10 positions match TRBD2. Germline CDR1 SGHKS, CDR2 YYEKEE (reference sequence). This CDR3 contains 13 residues. CDR3 amino acids: CATSGANYNEQFF. The CDR3 DNA reads TGTGCAACTAGCGGGGCAAACTACAATGAGCAGTTCTTC.